The sample holds a few counts of the clone carrying this T cell receptor (beta chain). Its target is unknown. The entry originates in a study of cytomegalovirus exposure and HLA in healthy donors. The study's findings and limits: Clonal expansion was found to be greater in HLA-associated TCR beta chains than in equally common others in a later analysis.

Healthy bone marrow donors made up the donor group. The CDR3 has 14 amino acids. J lost 9 bases, V lost 6 bases, and 10 bases had no gene match. Germline lookup yields CDR1 KGHSH and CDR2 LQKENI. Vbeta (60) and Jbeta (13) primers were used in the PCR. Here immunoSEQ multiplex PCR was the method, and the copy in TCRdb shows in-frame clones only, minus some. Of 72,000 or so clones detected, roughly 66% appear once; the ten largest clones hold approximately 2.9%. The sequenced sample consisted of PBMCs. J is TRBJ2-1 and V is TRBV18; 8 bases are a match to TRBD2. The clonotype originates from a woman in her forties or fifties in good health and CMV-seronegative. The CDR3 DNA is TGTGCCAGCTCCCCCTCGACTAGCGTAGGTGAGCAGTTCTTC. This codes for CASSPSTSVGEQFF.